Presented here are 22 T cell receptor beta chains from one specimen sequenced in a study of T cell repertoires in cytomegalovirus infection. For these TCRs, the target antigens are not known. TCRdb itself ran the reads through MiXCR, one entry per CDR3 protein. Among some 800,000 distinct CDR3 sequences listed, approximately 32% were seen once. Here the sequenced sample was cultured CD8+ T cells from PBMCs, taken from culture after CMV antigen stimulation. The receptor set was obtained from a human donor in good health (CMV status not recorded). Some clones in this sample may be carry-over from other donors' samples.

This clonotype was counted many times. This chain links TRBV7-2 with TRBJ2-3, with 8 bases identical to TRBD1. Germline V gene sequence: CDR1 SGHTA, CDR2 FQGNSA. The V and J ends lost 4 bases and 6 bases, in that order; junction bases with no gene match: 9. CDR3 length: 15 residues. In DNA, the CDR3 is TGTGCCAGCAGCTCCGGACAGGGCCCCTTGGATACGCAGTATTTT. Its protein is CASSSGQGPLDTQYF.

This chain uses TRBV7-3 with TRBJ2-1, with 7 bases identical to TRBD2. The CDR3 is 15 amino acids. Germline V lookup: CDR1 SGHTA, CDR2 FQGTGA. The ends lost 5 bases at V and 4 bases at J; junction bases unmatched: 8. Written as DNA, the CDR3 is TGTGCCAGCAGCGCAGTGGAGCGGGGTTACAATGAGCAGTTCTTC. It specifies CASSAVERGYNEQFF.

This clonotype has more than one count but fewer than ten. The CDR3 nucleotides are TGCGCCAGCAGCCAAGGACAGGAGTACACAGATACGCAGTATTTT. This gives the protein CASSQGQEYTDTQYF. The chain is built from TRBV4-1 and TRBJ2-3, with D possibly TRBD1 on 6 matching bases. Germline loops: CDR1 MGHRA, CDR2 YSYEKL. CDR3 size: 15 residues. V lost 1 base and J 2 bases, leaving 10 bases between the germline ends.

The gene calls are TRBV19 and TRBJ2-7, with D possibly being TRBD2 (6 bases). This CDR3 contains 14 residues. The germline V gene has CDR1 LNHDA and CDR2 SQIVND (reference sequence). V lost 5 bases and J 1 base, leaving 12 bases between the germline ends. The CDR3 nucleotides are TGTGCCAGTAGTCCGGGACTGATGTCCTACGAGCAGTACTTC. It translates to CASSPGLMSYEQYF.

This clonotype was picked up a small number of times. J is TRBJ1-3 and V is TRBV7-6; TRBD1 aligns across 8 bases. The germline V gene encodes CDR1 SGHVS and CDR2 FNYEAQ. The CDR3 totals 20 residues. V lost 4 bases, J lost 0 bases, and 17 bases stayed unmatched. CDR3 amino acids: CASSSTPSGTGDNSGNTIYF. CDR3 DNA: TGTGCCAGCAGCTCCACCCCAAGCGGGACAGGAGACAACTCTGGAAACACCATATATTTT.

The V call is TRBV7-9, the J call TRBJ2-2, with D unresolved. Germline lookup yields CDR1 SEHNR and CDR2 FQNEAQ (reference sequence). This CDR3 is 14 amino acids long. V was cut by 5 bases and J by 1 base, with 8 bases left in between. Written as DNA, the CDR3 is TGTGCCAGCAGCCCCCTTGTGAACACCGGGGAGCTGTTTTTT. Its translation: CASSPLVNTGELFF.

J is TRBJ2-7 and V is TRBV20-1; D remains ambiguous. CDR1 and CDR2 from the germline V gene are DFQATT and SNEGSKA (reference sequence). V was cut by 1 base and J by 7 bases, with 5 bases left in between. This CDR3 has 10 amino acids. The DNA of the CDR3 is TGCAGTGCTAGAGTCGGGGAGCAGTACTTC. The encoded protein is CSARVGEQYF.

The J gene is TRBJ2-1, the V gene TRBV6-2 or TRBV6-3; D not certain. V lost 0 bases, J lost 4 bases, and 7 bases lay in between. The CDR3 consists of 14 residues. Germline V lookup: CDR1 MNHEY, CDR2 SVGEGT. CDR3 residues: CASSYSNEYNEQFF. The CDR3 nucleotides are TGTGCCAGCAGTTACTCGAATGAGTACAATGAGCAGTTCTTC.

The chain couples TRBV5-6 to TRBJ2-6; 7 bases align to TRBD1. CDR3 size: 18 residues. Trimming took 4 bases from V and 0 from J; bases not matched to a gene: 10. Germline loops: CDR1 SGHDT, CDR2 YYEEEE. DNA of the CDR3: TGTGCCAGCAGCAAACCCCGGGACAGTTACTCTGGGGCCAACGTCCTGACTTTC. As protein: CASSKPRDSYSGANVLTF.

The gene calls are TRBV24-1 and TRBJ2-5; D is unclear. CDR1 is KGHDR and CDR2 is SFDVKD in the germline V gene. There are 12 residues in the CDR3. With 1 base removed from V and 4 bases from J, the gap between germline ends came to 3 bases. DNA for the CDR3: TGTGCCACCAGTGATTTCGGAGAGACCCAGTACTTC. Translation gives CATSDFGETQYF.

This clonotype was counted between two and nine times. This sequence joins TRBV5-4 and TRBJ2-1; 9 nucleotides line up with TRBD2. Looked up from germline, CDR1 is SGHNT and CDR2 is YYREEE (reference sequence). The CDR3 runs 15 residues. With 3 bases clipped from V and 4 bases from J, the junction kept 5 bases outside the gene matches. The CDR3 sequence: CASSYLAGQYNEQFF. The CDR3 coding sequence is TGTGCCAGCAGCTATCTAGCGGGGCAGTACAATGAGCAGTTCTTC.

The chain employs TRBV20-1 and TRBJ2-7, with D perhaps TRBD1 or TRBD2 (5 bases each). Germline V gene sequence: CDR1 DFQATT, CDR2 SNEGSKA (reference sequence). The CDR3 loop spans 13 amino acids. V was trimmed by 2 bases and J by 3 bases, leaving 11 bases between them. CDR3 nucleotides: TGCAGTGCTAGATCCCAGGGAGACTACGAGCAGTACGTC. Encoded protein: CSARSQGDYEQYV.

This CDR3 reads CSAPGQAGGLYEQYF. Here the CDR3 DNA reads TGCAGTGCTCCTGGACAGGCGGGGGGCCTTTACGAGCAGTACTTC. V usage is TRBV20-1 and J usage is TRBJ2-7, with D possibly TRBD2 on 8 matching bases. Trimming removed 5 bases at V and 4 bases at J, with 21 bases between. The germline gives CDR1 DFQATT, CDR2 SNEGSKA (reference sequence). There are 15 residues in the CDR3.

This clonotype was seen more than once but under ten times. The chain combines TRBV6-5 with TRBJ2-5; 13 bases fit TRBD2. This CDR3 is built from 17 residues. Trimming cost V 8 bases and J 5 bases; bases outside gene matches: 14. Germline V CDR1 and CDR2: MNHEY, SVGAGI. The CDR3 sequence is CASGETTSGGTSETQYF. The CDR3 region has the DNA TGTGCCAGCGGCGAGACGACTAGCGGGGGGACCAGCGAGACCCAGTACTTC.

This clonotype turned up a few times. The chain's CDR3 is CASSQGQGSYGYTF. The CDR3 nucleotides are TGTGCCAGCAGCCAAGGACAGGGAAGTTATGGCTACACCTTC. This chain uses TRBV4-2 with TRBJ1-2, with TRBD1 identical over 7 bases. Germline CDR1 is LGHNA and CDR2 is YNFKEQ. After removal of 1 base from V and 5 bases from J, the junction contained 4 bases not matched to a gene. The CDR3 contains 14 residues.

CDR3 residues: CASSEGDRGTYEQYF. The CDR3 DNA sequence: TGTGCCAGCAGTGAAGGGGACAGGGGGACCTACGAGCAGTACTTC. This sequence joins TRBV6-2 or TRBV6-3 and TRBJ2-7; 11 bases are shared with TRBD1. With V trimmed by 5 bases and J by 2 bases, 5 bases remained unmatched. Germline V gene data show CDR1 as MNHEY and CDR2 as SVGEGT. The CDR3 has 15 residues.

The chain couples TRBV27 to TRBJ2-3; no reliable D call. Germline lookup yields CDR1 MNHEY and CDR2 SMNVEV (reference sequence). V was cut by 2 bases and J by 2 bases, with 11 bases left in between. The CDR3 is 15 amino acids. DNA for the CDR3: TGTGCCAGCAGTTTAAATAGGGCCTACACAGATACGCAGTATTTT. This codes for CASSLNRAYTDTQYF.

CDR3: CSVEVDQGSGNTIYF. The CDR3 bases are TGCAGCGTTGAAGTAGATCAGGGTTCTGGAAACACCATATATTTT. The rearrangement links TRBV29-1 to TRBJ1-3; perhaps TRBD1 as D (5 bases). Germline CDR1 is SQVTM and CDR2 is ANQGSEA. Trimming stripped 1 base from V and 1 base from J, with 11 bases between. There are 15 residues in the CDR3.

This chain links TRBV6-6 with TRBJ2-2; D unclear. The germline CDR1 and CDR2 sequences are MNHNY and SVGAGI (reference sequence). The V and J ends lost 1 base and 7 bases respectively, with 13 bases between them. CDR3 length: 15 residues. The CDR3 sequence is CASSYFGSLVGELFF. The DNA of the CDR3 is TGTGCCAGCAGTTACTTCGGTAGCTTAGTCGGGGAGCTGTTTTTT.

This clonotype was counted once. The chain carries TRBV6-5 and TRBJ2-1; 7 nucleotides align to TRBD1. V was clipped by 5 bases and J by 0 bases; unmatched bases: 4. This CDR3 spans 15 amino acids. CDR1 and CDR2 from the germline V gene are MNHEY and SVGAGI. The CDR3 reads CASSATGNSYNEQFF. DNA of the CDR3: TGTGCCAGCAGTGCGACAGGGAACTCCTACAATGAGCAGTTCTTC.

This clonotype was seen just once. The genes are TRBV5-5 and TRBJ2-2, with D perhaps matching TRBD1 (5 bases). The CDR3 totals 18 residues. CDR1 is SGHKS and CDR2 is YYEKEE in the germline V gene (reference sequence). The V gene lost 0 bases and the J gene lost 1 base, with 16 bases spanning the gap. The CDR3 reads CASSLDSLTEENTGELFF. The CDR3 nucleotides are TGTGCCAGCAGCTTGGATTCTCTGACAGAGGAGAACACCGGGGAGCTGTTTTTT. Full variable domain (rest looked up from reference TRBV5-5 and TRBJ2-2): DAGVTQSPTHLIKTRGQQVTLRCSPISGHKSVSWYQQVLGQGPQFIFQYYEKEERGRGNFPDRFSARQFPNYSSELNVNALLLGDSALYLCASSLDSLTEENTGELFFGEGSRLTVL.

This clonotype was found a few times. The chain has TRBV6-2 or TRBV6-3 and TRBJ1-2; tentatively, D is TRBD1 (5 bases). This CDR3 has 13 amino acids. Germline loops: CDR1 MNHEY, CDR2 SVGEGT. Deletions cut 1 base from V and 6 bases from J, with 9 bases between. The CDR3 reads CASSYFVRDGYTF. Here the CDR3 DNA reads TGTGCCAGCAGTTACTTCGTCAGGGATGGCTACACCTTC.